This is a list of T cell receptor beta chains from one sample in a study of response to subunit inactivated influenza vaccine. MiXCR, run by TCRdb on the RT-PCR reads, gives a single entry per CDR3 protein. The table lists under 550,000 distinct CDR3 sequences, 7.2% of them singletons. This specimen consisted of PBMCs from blood, obtained around 25 months after vaccination. The receptors derive from a man between 50 and 69 years old who received an inactivated influenza vaccine. Both conserved end residues are part of each CDR3. A D gene is named only where the DNA matches it firmly. Expanded clones get a size class; other rows say once, few or many, or leave the size out.

TRBV20-1	TRBD1	TRBJ1-5	.	CSATRQGQNYQPQHF	TGCAGTGCTACCCGACAGGGTCAAAACTATCAGCCCCAGCATTTT
TRBV2	.	TRBJ2-7	few	CASSLSWTVSYEQYF	TGTGCCAGCAGCCTCAGTTGGACAGTATCCTACGAGCAGTACTTC
TRBV20-1	.	TRBJ2-5	many	CSAGTQETQYF	TGCAGTGCTGGAACCCAAGAGACCCAGTACTTC
TRBV29-1	TRBD2	TRBJ2-5	.	CSAVGGGKETQYF	TGCAGCGCTGTGGGGGGAGGGAAAGAGACCCAGTACTTC
TRBV5-1	TRBD2	TRBJ2-7	few	CASSNRLAGIYEQYF	TGCGCCAGCAGCAACCGACTAGCGGGAATCTACGAGCAGTACTTC
TRBV4-2	TRBD2	TRBJ2-7	many	CASSQRSGETYEQYF	TGTGCCAGCAGCCAAAGGAGCGGGGAAACCTACGAGCAGTACTTC
TRBV11-2	TRBD1	TRBJ1-4	many	CASRRPGTGFLGNEKLFF	TGTGCCAGCAGACGCCCCGGGACAGGATTTCTAGGGAATGAAAAACTGTTTTTT
TRBV7-2	TRBD2	TRBJ2-1	few	CASSSGLAGHEQFF	TGTGCCAGCAGCTCAGGACTAGCGGGACATGAGCAGTTCTTC
TRBV20-1	.	TRBJ2-1	many	CSASARPTYNEQFF	TGCAGTGCTAGTGCCCGACCTACCTACAATGAGCAGTTCTTC
TRBV21-1	.	TRBJ1-2	.	CASSKVSEDRGGYTF	TGTGCCAGCAGCAAGGTTTCAGAGGACAGGGGGGGCTACACCTTC
TRBV5-1	TRBD1	TRBJ2-7	.	CASSLGRGREQYF	TGCGCCAGCAGCTTGGGCAGGGGGCGTGAGCAGTACTTC
TRBV5-1	.	TRBJ2-5	few	CASSEQGRGEETQYF	TGCGCCAGCAGCGAGCAGGGTAGGGGAGAAGAGACCCAGTACTTC
TRBV20-1	TRBD2	TRBJ2-1	few	CSARDVGREYNEQFF	TGCAGTGCTAGAGATGTCGGGAGGGAGTACAATGAGCAGTTCTTC
TRBV4-2	.	TRBJ2-1	.	CASSQTVMGSYNEQFF	TGTGCCAGCAGCCAAACAGTTATGGGCTCCTACAATGAGCAGTTCTTC
TRBV4-2	.	TRBJ1-1	many	CASSQGVIGGSPEAFF	TGTGCCAGCAGCCAAGGAGTGATCGGCGGGAGCCCTGAAGCTTTCTTT
TRBV6-5	.	TRBJ2-7	.	CASSYSYGTYEQYF	TGTGCCAGCAGTTACTCCTACGGAACCTACGAGCAGTACTTC
TRBV7-2	.	TRBJ1-2	many	CASSPGDYGYTF	TGTGCCAGCAGCCCCGGGGACTATGGCTACACCTTC
TRBV5-1	.	TRBJ2-6	few	CASSFSGAISGANVLTF	TGCGCCAGCAGCTTTTCGGGGGCAATCTCTGGGGCCAACGTCCTGACTTTC
TRBV6-5	TRBD2	TRBJ2-7	.	CASSSRTSGRGEQYF	TGTGCCAGCAGTTCGAGGACTAGCGGGAGGGGAGAGCAGTACTTC
TRBV3-1	.	TRBJ1-2	few	CASSQVFVLKGIPHGGYTF	TGTGCCAGCAGCCAAGTATTCGTTTTAAAGGGCATCCCACATGGAGGCTACACCTTC
TRBV20-1	.	TRBJ1-1	.	CSARSWENTEAFF	TGCAGTGCTAGATCGTGGGAGAACACTGAAGCTTTCTTT